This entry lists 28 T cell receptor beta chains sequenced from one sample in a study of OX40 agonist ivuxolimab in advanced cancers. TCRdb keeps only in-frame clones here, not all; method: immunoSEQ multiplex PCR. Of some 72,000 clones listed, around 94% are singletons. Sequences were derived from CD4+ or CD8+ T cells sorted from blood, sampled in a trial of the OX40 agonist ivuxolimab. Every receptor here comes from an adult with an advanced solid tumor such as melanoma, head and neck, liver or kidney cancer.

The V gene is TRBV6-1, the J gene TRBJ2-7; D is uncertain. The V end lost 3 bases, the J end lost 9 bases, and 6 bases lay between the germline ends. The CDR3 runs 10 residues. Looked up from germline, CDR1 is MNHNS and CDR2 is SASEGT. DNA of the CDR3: TGTGCCAGCAGTGAGGTGGCGCAGTACTTC. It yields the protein CASSEVAQYF.

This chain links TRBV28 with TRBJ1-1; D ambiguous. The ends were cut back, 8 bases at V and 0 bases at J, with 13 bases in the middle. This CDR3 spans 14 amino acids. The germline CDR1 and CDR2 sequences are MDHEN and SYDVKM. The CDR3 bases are TGTGCCAGCGGCCGGGCCGGAATGAACACTGAAGCTTTCTTT. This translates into CASGRAGMNTEAFF.

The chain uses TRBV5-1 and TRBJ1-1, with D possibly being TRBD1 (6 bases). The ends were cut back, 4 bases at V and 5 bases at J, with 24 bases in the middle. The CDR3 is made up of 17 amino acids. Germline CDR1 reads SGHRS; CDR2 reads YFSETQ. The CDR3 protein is CASSVFEGGKSRTEAFF. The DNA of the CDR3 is TGCGCCAGCAGCGTGTTCGAAGGGGGGAAAAGTAGGACTGAAGCTTTCTTT.

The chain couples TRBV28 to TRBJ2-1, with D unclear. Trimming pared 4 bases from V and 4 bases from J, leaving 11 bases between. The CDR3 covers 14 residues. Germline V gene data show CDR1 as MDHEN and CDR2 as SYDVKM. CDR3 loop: CASSSNSRYNEQFF. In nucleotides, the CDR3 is TGTGCCAGCAGTTCCAACTCTAGGTACAATGAGCAGTTCTTC.

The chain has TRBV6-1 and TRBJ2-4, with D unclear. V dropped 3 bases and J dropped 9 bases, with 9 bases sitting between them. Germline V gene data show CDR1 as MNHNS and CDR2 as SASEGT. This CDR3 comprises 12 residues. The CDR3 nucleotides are TGTGCCAGCAGTGAGGCCCTCGGCATTCAGTACTTC. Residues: CASSEALGIQYF.

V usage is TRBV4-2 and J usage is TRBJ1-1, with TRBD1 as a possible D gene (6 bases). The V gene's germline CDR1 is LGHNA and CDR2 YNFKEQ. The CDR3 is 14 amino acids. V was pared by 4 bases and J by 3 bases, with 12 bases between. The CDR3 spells CASSRQGLDTEAFF. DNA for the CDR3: TGTGCCAGCAGCCGGCAGGGGCTGGACACTGAAGCTTTCTTT.

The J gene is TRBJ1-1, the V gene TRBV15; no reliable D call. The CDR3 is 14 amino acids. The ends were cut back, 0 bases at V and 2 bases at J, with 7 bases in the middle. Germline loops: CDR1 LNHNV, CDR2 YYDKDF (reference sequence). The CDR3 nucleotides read TGTGCCACCAGCAGAGATCTAGGTAACACTGAAGCTTTCTTT. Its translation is CATSRDLGNTEAFF.

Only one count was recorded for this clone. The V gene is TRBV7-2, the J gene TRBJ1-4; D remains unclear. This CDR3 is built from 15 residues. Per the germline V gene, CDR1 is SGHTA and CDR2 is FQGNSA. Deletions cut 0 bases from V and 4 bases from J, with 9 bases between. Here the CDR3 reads CASSLAAAINEKLFF. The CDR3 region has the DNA TGTGCCAGCAGCTTAGCTGCAGCGATTAATGAAAAACTGTTTTTT.

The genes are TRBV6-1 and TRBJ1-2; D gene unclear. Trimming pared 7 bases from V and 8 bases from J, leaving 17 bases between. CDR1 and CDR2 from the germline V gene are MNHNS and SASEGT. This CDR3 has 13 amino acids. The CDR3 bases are TGTGCCAGCACTCTTTCCCCTGCAGACGGCTACACCTTC. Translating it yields CASTLSPADGYTF.

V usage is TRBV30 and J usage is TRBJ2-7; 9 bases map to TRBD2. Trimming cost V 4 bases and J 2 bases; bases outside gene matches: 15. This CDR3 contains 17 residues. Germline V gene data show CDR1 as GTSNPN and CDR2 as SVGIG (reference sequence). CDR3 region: CAWTAHLLAGSPYEQYF. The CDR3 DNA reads TGTGCCTGGACCGCACACCTTCTAGCGGGGAGCCCCTACGAGCAGTACTTC.

Here the CDR3 reads CASSLSTNEKLFF. DNA for the CDR3: TGTGCCAGCAGCTTGTCAACTAATGAAAAACTGTTTTTT. This chain links TRBV5-4 with TRBJ1-4; no clear D gene. The CDR3 runs to 13 residues. Germline-derived CDR1 and CDR2 are SGHNT and YYREEE (reference sequence). Trimming took 1 base from V and 0 from J, leaving 1 base between them. Filled out from reference TRBV5-4 and TRBJ1-4, the complete variable domain reads ETGVTQSPTHLIKTRGQQVTLRCSSQSGHNTVSWYQQALGQGPQFIFQYYREEENGRGNFPPRFSGLQFPNYSSELNVNALELDDSALYLCASSLSTNEKLFFGSGTQLSVL.

This chain's CDR3 is CASSEMIASDTQYF. CDR3 DNA: TGTGCCAGCAGCGAAATGATCGCGTCAGATACGCAGTATTTT. The V and J genes are TRBV11-2 and TRBJ2-3; no clear D. V lost 5 bases to trimming and J lost 4 bases, with 13 bases between them. Germline lookup yields CDR1 SGHAT and CDR2 FQNNGV. This CDR3 has 14 amino acids.

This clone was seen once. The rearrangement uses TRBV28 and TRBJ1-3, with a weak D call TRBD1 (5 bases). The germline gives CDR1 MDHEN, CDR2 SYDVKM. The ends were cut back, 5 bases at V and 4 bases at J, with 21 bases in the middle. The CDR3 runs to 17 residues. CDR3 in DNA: TGTGCCAGCAGTATAACCGTGGGGGGACGTGGGGGAAACACCATATATTTT. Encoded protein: CASSITVGGRGGNTIYF.

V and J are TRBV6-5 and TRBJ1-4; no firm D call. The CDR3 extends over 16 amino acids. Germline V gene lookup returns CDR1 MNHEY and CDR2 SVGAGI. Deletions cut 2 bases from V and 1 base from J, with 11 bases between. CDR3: CASSYSGSGTNEKLFF. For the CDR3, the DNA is TGTGCCAGCAGTTACAGCGGCAGTGGAACTAATGAAAAACTGTTTTTT.

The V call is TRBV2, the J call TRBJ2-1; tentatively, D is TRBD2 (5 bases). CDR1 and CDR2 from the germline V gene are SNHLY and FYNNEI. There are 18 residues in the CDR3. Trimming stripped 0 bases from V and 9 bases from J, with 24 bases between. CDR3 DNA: TGTGCCAGCAGTGAAGCATCTGCACAAGCGGCCGCTAGAGGTGAGCAGTTCTTC. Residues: CASSEASAQAAARGEQFF. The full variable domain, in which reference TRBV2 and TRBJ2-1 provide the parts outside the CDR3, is EPEVTQTPSHQVTQMGQEVILRCVPISNHLYFYWYRQILGQKVEFLVSFYNNEISEKSEIFDDQFSVERPDGSNFTLKIRSTKLEDSAMYFCASSEASAQAAARGEQFFGPGTRLTVL.

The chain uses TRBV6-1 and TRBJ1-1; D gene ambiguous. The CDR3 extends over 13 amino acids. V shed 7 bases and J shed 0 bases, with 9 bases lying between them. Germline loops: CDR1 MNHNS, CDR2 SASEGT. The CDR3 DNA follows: TGTGCCAGCACGTCACAGTTGAACACTGAAGCTTTCTTT. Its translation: CASTSQLNTEAFF.

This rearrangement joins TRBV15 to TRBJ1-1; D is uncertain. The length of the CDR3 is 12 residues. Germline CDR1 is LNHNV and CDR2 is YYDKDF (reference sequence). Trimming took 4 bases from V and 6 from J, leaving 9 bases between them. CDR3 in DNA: TGTGCCACCAGCAAGCGCCTTCCTGAAGCTTTCTTT. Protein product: CATSKRLPEAFF. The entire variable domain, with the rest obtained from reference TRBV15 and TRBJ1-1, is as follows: DAMVIQNPRYQVTQFGKPVTLSCSQTLNHNVMYWYQQKSSQAPKLLFHYYDKDFNNEADTPDNFQSRRPNTSFCFLDIRSPGLGDTAMYLCATSKRLPEAFFGQGTRLTVV.

CDR3 sequence: CASSSPMYNEQFF. The CDR3 DNA reads TGTGCCAGCAGTTCCCCAATGTACAATGAGCAGTTCTTC. V is TRBV28 and J is TRBJ2-1; D unclear. From germline, CDR1 is MDHEN and CDR2 SYDVKM. V lost 4 bases and J 4 bases, leaving 8 bases between the germline ends. The CDR3 extends over 13 amino acids.

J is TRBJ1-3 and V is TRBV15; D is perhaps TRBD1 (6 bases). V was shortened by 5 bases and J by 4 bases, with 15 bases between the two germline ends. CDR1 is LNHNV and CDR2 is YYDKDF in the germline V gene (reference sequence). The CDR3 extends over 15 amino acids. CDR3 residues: CATSLGDRQGNTIYF. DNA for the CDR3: TGTGCCACCAGCCTCGGCGACAGGCAAGGAAACACCATATATTTT.

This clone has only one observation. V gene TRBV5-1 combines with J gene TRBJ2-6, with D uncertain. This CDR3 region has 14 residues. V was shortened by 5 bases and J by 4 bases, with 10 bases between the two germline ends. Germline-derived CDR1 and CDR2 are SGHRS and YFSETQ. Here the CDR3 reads CASSGILGANVLTF. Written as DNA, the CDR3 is TGCGCCAGCAGTGGGATCCTCGGGGCCAACGTCCTGACTTTC.

CDR3 in amino acids: CAITGQANTEAFF. The DNA of the CDR3 is TGTGCCATCACTGGACAGGCGAACACTGAAGCTTTCTTT. The chain joins TRBV10-3 to TRBJ1-1, with 7 bases aligning to TRBD1. Losses at the gene ends were 7 bases for V and 1 base for J; bases not matched to a gene: 3. CDR1 and CDR2 (germline): ENHRY, SYGVKD. The CDR3 consists of 13 residues.

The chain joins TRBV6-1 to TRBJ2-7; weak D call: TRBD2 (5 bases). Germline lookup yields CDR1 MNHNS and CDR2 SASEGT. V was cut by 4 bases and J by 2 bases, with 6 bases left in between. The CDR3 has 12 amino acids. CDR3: CASSGLPYEQYF. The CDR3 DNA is TGTGCCAGCAGTGGACTACCCTACGAGCAGTACTTC.

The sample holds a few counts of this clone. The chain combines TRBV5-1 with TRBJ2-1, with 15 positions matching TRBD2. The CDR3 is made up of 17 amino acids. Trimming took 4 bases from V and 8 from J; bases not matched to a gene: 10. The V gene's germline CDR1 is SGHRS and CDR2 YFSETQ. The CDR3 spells CASSRGTSGRMIDEQFF. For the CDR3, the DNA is TGCGCCAGCAGCCGGGGGACTAGCGGGAGGATGATAGATGAGCAGTTCTTC.

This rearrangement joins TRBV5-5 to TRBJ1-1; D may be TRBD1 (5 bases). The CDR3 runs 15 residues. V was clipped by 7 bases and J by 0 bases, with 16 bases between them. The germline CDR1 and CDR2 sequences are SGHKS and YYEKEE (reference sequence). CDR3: CASVPFSRVNTEAFF. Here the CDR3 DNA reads TGTGCCAGCGTTCCGTTTTCCAGGGTGAACACTGAAGCTTTCTTT.

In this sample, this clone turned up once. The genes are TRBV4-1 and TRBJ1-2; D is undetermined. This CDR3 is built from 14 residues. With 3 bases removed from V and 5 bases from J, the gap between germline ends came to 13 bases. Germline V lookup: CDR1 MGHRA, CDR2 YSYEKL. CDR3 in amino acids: CASSHPRSPYGYTF. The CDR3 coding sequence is TGCGCCAGCAGCCACCCCCGGAGTCCGTATGGCTACACCTTC.

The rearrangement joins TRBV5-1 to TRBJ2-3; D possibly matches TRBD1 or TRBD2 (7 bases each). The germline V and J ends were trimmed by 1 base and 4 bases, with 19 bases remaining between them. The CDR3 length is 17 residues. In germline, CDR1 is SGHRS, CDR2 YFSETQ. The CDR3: CASSLILTGAGADTQYF. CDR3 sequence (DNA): TGCGCCAGCAGCTTGATTTTAACAGGGGCGGGAGCAGATACGCAGTATTTT.

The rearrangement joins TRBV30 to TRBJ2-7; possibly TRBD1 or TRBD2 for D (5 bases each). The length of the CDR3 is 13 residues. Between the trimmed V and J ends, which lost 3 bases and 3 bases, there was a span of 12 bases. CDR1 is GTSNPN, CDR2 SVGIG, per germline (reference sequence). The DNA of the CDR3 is TGTGCCTGGAGCGAAAGGGACCTCTACGAGCAGTACTTC. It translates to CAWSERDLYEQYF.

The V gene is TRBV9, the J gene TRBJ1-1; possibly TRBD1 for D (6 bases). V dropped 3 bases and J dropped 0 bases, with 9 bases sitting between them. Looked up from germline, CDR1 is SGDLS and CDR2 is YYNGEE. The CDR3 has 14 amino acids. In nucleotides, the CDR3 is TGTGCCAGCAGCGAAAGACAGGTGAACACTGAAGCTTTCTTT. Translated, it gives CASSERQVNTEAFF.